Listed below are T cell receptor beta chains from one sample, sequenced in a study of T cell responses to AZD1222 COVID-19 vaccine. Assay: immunoSEQ multiplex PCR; the TCRdb copy retains only in-frame clones and omits some. The sample holds 100,000 or so clones, about 85% seen once. The sequencing here drew on peripheral blood, taken on day 0 of AZD1222 vaccination. These receptors were obtained from an adult in good health. The CDR3 runs from the conserved cysteine through the conserved F or W. The D gene is left open where the match is weak. Clone size is given for some rows only: seen once, a few or many times, or a class if the clone is expanded.

abundance	j_gene	v_gene	d_gene	len	CDR3aa	CDR3nt
.	TRBJ2-1	TRBV24-1	.	15	CATSDLQTSGNEQFF	TGTGCCACCAGTGATTTGCAAACGTCTGGCAATGAGCAGTTCTTC
once	TRBJ1-2	TRBV25-1	TRBD1	16	CASTSGTGISIVGYTF	TGTGCCAGCACCTCAGGGACAGGGATCTCTATTGTTGGCTACACCTTC
.	TRBJ2-2	TRBV7-9	TRBD2	16	CASSRTSGANTGELFF	TGTGCCAGCAGCCGGACTAGCGGGGCGAACACCGGGGAGCTGTTTTTT
.	TRBJ2-7	TRBV20-1	TRBD2	14	CSASRAGAFDEQYF	TGCAGTGCTAGTCGGGCGGGAGCATTCGACGAGCAGTACTTC
.	TRBJ2-7	TRBV5-1	.	12	CASSLDYYEQYF	TGCGCCAGCAGCTTGGACTACTACGAGCAGTACTTC
once	TRBJ2-1	TRBV19	.	16	CASSIGERALYNEQFF	TGTGCCAGTAGTATTGGCGAGCGGGCTCTCTACAATGAGCAGTTCTTC
.	TRBJ2-2	TRBV6-5	TRBD1	14	CASSYSQGAGELFF	TGTGCCAGCAGTTACTCACAGGGGGCCGGGGAGCTGTTTTTT
.	TRBJ1-1	TRBV29-1	.	14	CSVMTDGFFGEAFF	TGCAGCGTCATGACAGATGGGTTCTTCGGTGAAGCTTTCTTT
.	TRBJ2-1	TRBV27	.	14	CASGLFWGYNEQFF	TGTGCCAGCGGTCTCTTCTGGGGGTACAATGAGCAGTTCTTC
.	TRBJ2-1	TRBV7-9	.	13	CATRGAFGDEQFF	TGTGCCACCCGAGGGGCCTTCGGGGATGAGCAGTTCTTC
.	TRBJ1-3	TRBV15	.	14	CATSRVESGNTIYF	TGTGCCACCAGCAGAGTTGAATCTGGAAACACCATATATTTT
.	TRBJ1-3	TRBV6-5	.	13	CASRVSSGNTIYF	TGTGCCAGCAGAGTTTCCTCTGGAAACACCATATATTTT
.	TRBJ1-1	TRBV7-9	.	13	CASSQGGNTEAFF	TGTGCCAGCAGCCAAGGCGGGAACACTGAAGCTTTCTTT
.	TRBJ1-2	TRBV24-1	.	12	CATSDRTDLYTF	TGTGCCACCAGTGATCGGACAGACCTCTACACCTTC
.	TRBJ1-2	TRBV7-8	TRBD1	13	CASSLGQGSGYTF	TGTGCCAGCAGCCTTGGACAGGGAAGTGGCTACACCTTC
.	TRBJ2-7	TRBV24-1	TRBD1	16	CATSESGTGDSYEQYF	TGTGCCACCAGTGAATCCGGGACAGGGGATTCCTACGAGCAGTACTTC
.	TRBJ1-2	TRBV28	.	14	CASSPQGSNYGYTF	TGTGCCAGCAGTCCACAGGGTTCCAACTATGGCTACACCTTC
.	TRBJ2-3	TRBV27	.	10	CASKSDTQYF	TGTGCCAGCAAGTCAGATACGCAGTATTTT
once	TRBJ2-5	TRBV5-6	.	15	CASSWERASEETQYF	TGTGCCAGCAGCTGGGAAAGGGCATCCGAAGAGACCCAGTACTTC
.	TRBJ2-2	TRBV7-3	.	13	CASSSRFTGELFF	TGTGCCAGCAGCTCCCGATTTACCGGGGAGCTGTTTTTT
.	TRBJ2-7	TRBV11-1	.	14	CASSPRDTIYEQYF	TGTGCCAGCAGCCCCCGGGACACGATTTACGAGCAGTACTTC
.	TRBJ1-1	TRBV5-1	.	14	CASSLGSLGTEAFF	TGCGCCAGCAGCTTGGGATCTTTGGGCACTGAAGCTTTCTTT
.	TRBJ2-7	TRBV5-6	.	12	CASSLVGSEQYF	TGTGCCAGCAGCTTGGTAGGGTCCGAGCAGTACTTC
.	TRBJ2-7	TRBV7-6	TRBD1	15	CASSPEAQGAYEQYF	TGTGCCAGCAGCCCCGAGGCGCAGGGGGCCTACGAGCAGTACTTC
.	TRBJ1-3	TRBV5-1	.	14	CASTDHATGNTIYF	TGCGCCAGCACGGACCATGCTACAGGAAACACCATATATTTT
.	TRBJ2-2	TRBV7-2	.	16	CASSLTGVSNTGELFF	TGTGCCAGCAGCTTGACGGGAGTTTCGAACACCGGGGAGCTGTTTTTT
few	TRBJ2-5	TRBV9	.	14	CASSPGGGGETQYF	TGTGCCAGCTCCCCCGGGGGAGGGGGAGAGACCCAGTACTTC
.	TRBJ1-1	TRBV9	.	15	CASSPRGFSNTEAFF	TGTGCCAGCAGCCCCCGGGGCTTTTCGAACACTGAAGCTTTCTTT
.	TRBJ2-7	TRBV6-2/TRBV6-3	TRBD1	18	CASSYGDRGRTRYYEQYF	TGTGCCAGCAGTTACGGAGACAGGGGGCGCACTCGATACTACGAGCAGTACTTC
.	TRBJ2-1	TRBV13	.	16	CASSLVGGLSYNEQFF	TGTGCCAGCAGCTTAGTGGGCGGTCTTTCCTACAATGAGCAGTTCTTC
once	TRBJ2-2	TRBV24-1	.	17	CATSEVRAPSYTGELFF	TGTGCCACCAGCGAGGTCCGGGCCCCCTCTTACACCGGGGAGCTGTTTTTT